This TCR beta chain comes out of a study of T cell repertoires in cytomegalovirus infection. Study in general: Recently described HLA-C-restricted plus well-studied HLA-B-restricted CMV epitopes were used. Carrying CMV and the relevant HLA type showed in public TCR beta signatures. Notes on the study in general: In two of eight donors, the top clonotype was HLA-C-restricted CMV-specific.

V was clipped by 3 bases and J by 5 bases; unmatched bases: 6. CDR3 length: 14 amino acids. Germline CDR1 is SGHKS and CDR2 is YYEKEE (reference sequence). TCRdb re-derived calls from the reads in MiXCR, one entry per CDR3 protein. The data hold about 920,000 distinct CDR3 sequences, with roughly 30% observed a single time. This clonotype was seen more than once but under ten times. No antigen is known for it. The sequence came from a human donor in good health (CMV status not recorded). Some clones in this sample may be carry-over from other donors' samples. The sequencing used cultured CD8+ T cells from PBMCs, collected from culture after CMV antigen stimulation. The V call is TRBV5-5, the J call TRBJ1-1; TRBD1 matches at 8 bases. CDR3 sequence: CASSWGQVGTEAFF. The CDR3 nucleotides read TGTGCCAGCAGCTGGGGACAGGTGGGGACTGAAGCTTTCTTT. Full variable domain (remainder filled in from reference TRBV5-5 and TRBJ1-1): DAGVTQSPTHLIKTRGQQVTLRCSPISGHKSVSWYQQVLGQGPQFIFQYYEKEERGRGNFPDRFSARQFPNYSSELNVNALLLGDSALYLCASSWGQVGTEAFFGQGTRLTVV.